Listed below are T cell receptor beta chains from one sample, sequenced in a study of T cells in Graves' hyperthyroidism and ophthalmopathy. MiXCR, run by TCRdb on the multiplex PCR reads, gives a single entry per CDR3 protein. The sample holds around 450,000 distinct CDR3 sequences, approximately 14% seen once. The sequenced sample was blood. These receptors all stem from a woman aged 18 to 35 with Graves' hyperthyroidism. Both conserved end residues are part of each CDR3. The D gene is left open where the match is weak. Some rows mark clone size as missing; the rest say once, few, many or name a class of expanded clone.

CDR3 DNA: TGTGCCAGCGGTCGCCATGACCCTAATTCACCCCTCCACTTT
CDR3 protein: CASGRHDPNSPLHF
clone size: .
J gene: TRBJ1-6
D gene: .
V gene: TRBV6-2/TRBV6-3

CDR3 DNA: TGTGCCAGCAGCTTGGAACCGAGGGGCAATGAGCAGTTCTTC
CDR3 protein: CASSLEPRGNEQFF
clone size: many
J gene: TRBJ2-1
D gene: .
V gene: TRBV7-9

CDR3 DNA: TGTGCCAGCAGCCAAGGGTACAGCTCCTACAATGAGCAGTTCTTC
CDR3 protein: CASSQGYSSYNEQFF
clone size: many
J gene: TRBJ2-1
D gene: .
V gene: TRBV3-1

CDR3 DNA: TGTGCCAGCAGCGCGCGAGGGTCCCCCCTGGAGTACTTC
CDR3 protein: CASSARGSPLEYF
clone size: many
J gene: TRBJ2-5
D gene: .
V gene: TRBV7-2

CDR3 DNA: TGTGCCAGCAGCTTAAACGGGGTCAATGAGCAGTTCTTC
CDR3 protein: CASSLNGVNEQFF
clone size: .
J gene: TRBJ2-1
D gene: .
V gene: TRBV11-3

CDR3 DNA: TGTGCCTGGAGCGGGGACAGGGGCGGCGAGCAGTACTTC
CDR3 protein: CAWSGDRGGEQYF
clone size: many
J gene: TRBJ2-7
D gene: TRBD1
V gene: TRBV30

CDR3 DNA: TGTGCCAGCAGCTCTATAGGGTTCGCCTACAATGAGCAGTTCTTC
CDR3 protein: CASSSIGFAYNEQFF
clone size: many
J gene: TRBJ2-1
D gene: .
V gene: TRBV7-9

CDR3 DNA: TGCGCCAGCAGCTTGGTGGGGCCGACCTACGAGCAGTACTTC
CDR3 protein: CASSLVGPTYEQYF
clone size: .
J gene: TRBJ2-7
D gene: .
V gene: TRBV5-1

CDR3 DNA: TGTGCCAGCAGTTCAACAGGGTTCGATGGCTACACCTTC
CDR3 protein: CASSSTGFDGYTF
clone size: many
J gene: TRBJ1-2
D gene: .
V gene: TRBV6-1

CDR3 DNA: TGCAGTGCTAGAAGCGGGACTAGCGGGGGGAATGAGCAGTTCTTC
CDR3 protein: CSARSGTSGGNEQFF
clone size: many
J gene: TRBJ2-1
D gene: TRBD2
V gene: TRBV20-1

CDR3 DNA: TGTGCCAGCAGCTTTTCGGACAGGGACGGCAACGGCTACACCTTC
CDR3 protein: CASSFSDRDGNGYTF
clone size: many
J gene: TRBJ1-2
D gene: TRBD1
V gene: TRBV13

CDR3 DNA: TGTGCCAGCAGGCCGGGACAGGGGCGCGGCACAGATACGCAGTATTTT
CDR3 protein: CASRPGQGRGTDTQYF
clone size: many
J gene: TRBJ2-3
D gene: TRBD1
V gene: TRBV11-2

CDR3 DNA: TGTGCCAGCAGCTTAGGGGCTGTGGAATACAATGAGCAGTTCTTC
CDR3 protein: CASSLGAVEYNEQFF
clone size: .
J gene: TRBJ2-1
D gene: .
V gene: TRBV7-6

CDR3 DNA: TGCGCCAGCAGCCAATCGGTAGTCGGCAATGAGCAGTTCTTC
CDR3 protein: CASSQSVVGNEQFF
clone size: many
J gene: TRBJ2-1
D gene: .
V gene: TRBV4-1

CDR3 DNA: TGCGCCAGCAGCCCCGGCGACAGGGCTAATTCACCCCTCCACTTT
CDR3 protein: CASSPGDRANSPLHF
clone size: .
J gene: TRBJ1-6
D gene: TRBD1
V gene: TRBV5-1

CDR3 DNA: TGTGCCGCCAGCAGAGATCGCCGGTCAGGCTATGGCTACACCTTC
CDR3 protein: CAASRDRRSGYGYTF
clone size: few
J gene: TRBJ1-2
D gene: .
V gene: TRBV15

CDR3 DNA: TGTGCCAGCAGCCTAGGGGACGATACGCAGTATTTT
CDR3 protein: CASSLGDDTQYF
clone size: few
J gene: TRBJ2-3
D gene: .
V gene: TRBV7-9

CDR3 DNA: TGTGCCAGCAGCGTATTAGGCAGGGGGCGCGAGCAGTACTTC
CDR3 protein: CASSVLGRGREQYF
clone size: many
J gene: TRBJ2-7
D gene: TRBD1
V gene: TRBV9

CDR3 DNA: TGTGCCCTATACGACAGGGAATGGGGCTACACCTTC
CDR3 protein: CALYDREWGYTF
clone size: few
J gene: TRBJ1-2
D gene: TRBD1
V gene: TRBV19

CDR3 DNA: TGTGCCAGCAGTTACGGTGGGCCTGGGGGCGGCTACACCTTC
CDR3 protein: CASSYGGPGGGYTF
clone size: many
J gene: TRBJ1-2
D gene: .
V gene: TRBV6-1

CDR3 DNA: TGTGCCAGCAGTGACGGGAACAGGGGGGTAAGGGGACTGTTTTTT
CDR3 protein: CASSDGNRGVRGLFF
clone size: many
J gene: TRBJ2-2
D gene: TRBD1
V gene: TRBV2